The text below deals with one T cell receptor (beta chain). Its specificity is unknown. Libraries were prepared by immunoSEQ multiplex PCR; TCRdb keeps only in-frame clonotypes and omits some of them. The data hold some 80,000 clones, with around four fifths observed a single time. V gave up 6 bases and J gave up 6 bases; unmatched junction bases: 7. The germline V gene has CDR1 MNHEY and CDR2 SVGAGI. The CDR3 consists of 14 residues. This specimen comes from a study of T cell clones after liver transplantation. Study-wide background: TCRbeta sequencing after a pre-transplant mixed lymphocyte reaction identified graft-donor-reactive clones, later tracked in post-transplant blood. General study findings and limits: These preliminary findings come from unstandardized post-transplant sampling times.

This sequence originates from a human patient who received a liver transplant. Some T cells may have come from the graft donor. Here the sequenced sample was CD4+ T cells from blood, taken around 50 months after liver transplant. This rearrangement joins TRBV6-5 to TRBJ2-7, with TRBD2 matching 11 bases. The CDR3 nucleotides read TGTGCCAGCAGCCCACTAGCGGGGGCAATCGAGCAGTACTTC. Amino acid sequence: CASSPLAGAIEQYF.